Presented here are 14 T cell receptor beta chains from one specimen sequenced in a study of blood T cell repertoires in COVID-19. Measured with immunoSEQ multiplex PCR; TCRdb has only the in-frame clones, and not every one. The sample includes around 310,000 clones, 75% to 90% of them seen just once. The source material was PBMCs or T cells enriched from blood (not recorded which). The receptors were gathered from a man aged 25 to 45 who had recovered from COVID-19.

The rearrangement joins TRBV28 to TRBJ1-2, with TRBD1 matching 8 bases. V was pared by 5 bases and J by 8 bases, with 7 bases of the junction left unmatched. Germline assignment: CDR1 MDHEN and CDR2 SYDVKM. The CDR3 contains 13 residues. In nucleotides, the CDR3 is TGTGCCAGCAGTCCGGACAGGGCGGGAGGCTACACCTTC. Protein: CASSPDRAGGYTF.

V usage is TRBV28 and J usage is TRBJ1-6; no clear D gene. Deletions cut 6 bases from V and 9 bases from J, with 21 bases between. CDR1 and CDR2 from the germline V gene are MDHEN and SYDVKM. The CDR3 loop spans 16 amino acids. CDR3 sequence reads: CASSTTLGLGSSPLHF. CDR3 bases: TGTGCCAGCAGCACGACCTTGGGTCTTGGGAGTTCACCCCTCCACTTT.

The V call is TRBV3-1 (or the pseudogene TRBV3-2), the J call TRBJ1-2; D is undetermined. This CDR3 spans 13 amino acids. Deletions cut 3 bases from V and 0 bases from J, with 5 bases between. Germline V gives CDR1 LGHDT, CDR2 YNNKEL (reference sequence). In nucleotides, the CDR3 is TGTGCCAGCAGCCAGGCCGCTAACTATGGCTACACCTTC. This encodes CASSQAANYGYTF.

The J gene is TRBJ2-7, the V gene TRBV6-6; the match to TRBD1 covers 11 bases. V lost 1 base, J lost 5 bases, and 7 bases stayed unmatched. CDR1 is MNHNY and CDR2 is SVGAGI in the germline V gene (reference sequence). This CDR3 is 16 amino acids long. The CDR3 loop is CASSYYGGDRGNEQYF. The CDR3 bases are TGTGCCAGCAGTTACTACGGGGGGGACAGGGGGAACGAGCAGTACTTC.

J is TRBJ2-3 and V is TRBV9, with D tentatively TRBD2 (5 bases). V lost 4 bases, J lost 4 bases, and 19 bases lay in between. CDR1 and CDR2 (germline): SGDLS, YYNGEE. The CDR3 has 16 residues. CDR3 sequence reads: CASSNQLGVVPDTQYF. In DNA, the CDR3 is TGTGCCAGCAGCAACCAACTAGGAGTGGTCCCAGATACGCAGTATTTT.

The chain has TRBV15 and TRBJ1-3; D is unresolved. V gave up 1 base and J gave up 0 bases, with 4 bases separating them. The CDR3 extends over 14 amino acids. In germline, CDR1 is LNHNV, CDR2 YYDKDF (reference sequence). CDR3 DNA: TGTGCCACCAGCAGAGGGGCCTCTGGAAACACCATATATTTT. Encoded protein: CATSRGASGNTIYF.

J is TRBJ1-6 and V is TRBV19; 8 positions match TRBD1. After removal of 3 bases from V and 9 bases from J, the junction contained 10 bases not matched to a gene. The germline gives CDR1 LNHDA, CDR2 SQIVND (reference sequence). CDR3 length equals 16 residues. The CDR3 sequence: CASSIGVSDRASPLHF. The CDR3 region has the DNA TGTGCCAGTAGTATTGGTGTATCGGACAGGGCTTCACCCCTCCACTTT.

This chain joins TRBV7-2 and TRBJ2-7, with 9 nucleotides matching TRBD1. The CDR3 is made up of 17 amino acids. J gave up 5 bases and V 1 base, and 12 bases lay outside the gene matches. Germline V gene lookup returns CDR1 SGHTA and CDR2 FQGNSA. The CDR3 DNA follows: TGTGCCAGCAGCTTAGTAGGGGGGACAGGGAACCCCAACGAGCAGTACTTC. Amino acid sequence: CASSLVGGTGNPNEQYF.

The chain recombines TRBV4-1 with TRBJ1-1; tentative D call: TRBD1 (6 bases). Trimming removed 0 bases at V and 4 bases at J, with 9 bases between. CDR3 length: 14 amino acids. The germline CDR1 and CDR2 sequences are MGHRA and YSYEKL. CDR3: CASSQDGGATEAFF. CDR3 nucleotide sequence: TGCGCCAGCAGCCAAGATGGGGGGGCCACTGAAGCTTTCTTT.

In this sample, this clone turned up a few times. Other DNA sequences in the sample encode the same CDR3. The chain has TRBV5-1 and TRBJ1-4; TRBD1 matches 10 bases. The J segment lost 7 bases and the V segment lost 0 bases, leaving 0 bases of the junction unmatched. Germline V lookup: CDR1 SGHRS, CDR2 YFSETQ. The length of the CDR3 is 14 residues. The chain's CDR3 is CASSLGTGGEKLFF. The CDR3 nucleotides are TGCGCCAGCAGCTTGGGGACAGGGGGTGAAAAACTGTTTTTT.

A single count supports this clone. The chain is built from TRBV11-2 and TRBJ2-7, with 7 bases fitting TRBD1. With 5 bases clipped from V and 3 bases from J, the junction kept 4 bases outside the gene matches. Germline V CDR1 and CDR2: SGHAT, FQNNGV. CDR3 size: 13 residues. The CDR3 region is CASSADRVYEQYF. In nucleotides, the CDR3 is TGTGCCAGCAGCGCCGACAGGGTCTACGAGCAGTACTTC.

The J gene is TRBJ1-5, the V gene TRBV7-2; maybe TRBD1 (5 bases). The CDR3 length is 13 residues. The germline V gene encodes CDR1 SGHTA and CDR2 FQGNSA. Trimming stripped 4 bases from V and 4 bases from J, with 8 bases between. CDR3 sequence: CASSWGGNQPQHF. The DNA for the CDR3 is TGTGCCAGCAGCTGGGGGGGGAATCAGCCCCAGCATTTT.

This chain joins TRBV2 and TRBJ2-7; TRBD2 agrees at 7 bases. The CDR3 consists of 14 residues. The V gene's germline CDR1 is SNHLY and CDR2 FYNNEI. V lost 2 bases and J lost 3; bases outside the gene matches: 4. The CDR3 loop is CASSETGTIYEQYF. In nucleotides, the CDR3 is TGTGCCAGCAGTGAAACCGGGACTATCTACGAGCAGTACTTC.

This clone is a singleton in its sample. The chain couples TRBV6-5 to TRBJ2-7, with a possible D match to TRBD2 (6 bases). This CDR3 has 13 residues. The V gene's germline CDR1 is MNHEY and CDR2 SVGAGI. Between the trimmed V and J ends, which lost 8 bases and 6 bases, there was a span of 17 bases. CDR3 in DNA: TGTGCCAGCGGGGGGACTCCCTGGGGCGAGCAGTACTTC. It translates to CASGGTPWGEQYF.